This T cell receptor (beta chain) derives from a study of CD8+CD57+ T cells in acquired aplastic anemia. Looking at the study overall: Yields of DNA that came from sorted CD4+ and CD8+ cells averaged roughly 3.3 ug. Study-wide findings and caveats: Overlapping CD8+ CDR3 repertoires of patients and controls contained approximately 28 shared sequences.

TCR beta VDJ and CDR3 profiles were obtained from a genomic DNA template. TCRdb reprocessed the reads with MiXCR, giving one entry per CDR3 protein. This table holds roughly 150,000 distinct CDR3 sequences, roughly half found once. Sequencing involved patients with CD8+CD57+ cell expansion previously shown by flow cytometry. This clonotype was counted at least ten times. The antigen is unknown. V lost 4 bases and J 0 bases, leaving 12 bases between the germline ends. The CDR3 has 15 residues. Sequencing was carried out using sorted CD4+, CD8+, or CD8+CD57+ T cells (not recorded which) from PBMCs. V is TRBV12-3 or TRBV12-4 and J is TRBJ1-1, with unresolved D. This clonotype was obtained from a human donor with aplastic anemia. CDR3 protein: CASSYRREMNTEAFF. The CDR3 DNA reads TGTGCCAGCAGTTATAGGAGAGAGATGAACACTGAAGCTTTCTTT.